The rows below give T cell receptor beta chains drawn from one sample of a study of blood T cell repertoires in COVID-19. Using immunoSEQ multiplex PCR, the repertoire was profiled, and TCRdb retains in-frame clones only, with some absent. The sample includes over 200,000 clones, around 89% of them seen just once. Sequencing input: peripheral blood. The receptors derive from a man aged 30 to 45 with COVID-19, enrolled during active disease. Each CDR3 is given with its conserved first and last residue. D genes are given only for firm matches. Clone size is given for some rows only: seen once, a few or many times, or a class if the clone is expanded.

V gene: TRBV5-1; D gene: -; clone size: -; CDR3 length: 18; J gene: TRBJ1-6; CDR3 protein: CASSLKTEASSYNSPLHF; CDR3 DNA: TGCGCCAGCAGCTTGAAAACAGAAGCCAGCTCCTATAATTCACCCCTCCACTTT
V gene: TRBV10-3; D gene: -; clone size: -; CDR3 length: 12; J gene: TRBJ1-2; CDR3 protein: CAISAGFHGYTF; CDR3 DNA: TGTGCCATCAGTGCAGGGTTCCATGGCTACACCTTC
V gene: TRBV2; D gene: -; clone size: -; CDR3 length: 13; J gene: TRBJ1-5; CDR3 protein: CASSGQFGQPQHF; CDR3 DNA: TGTGCCAGCAGTGGACAGTTTGGTCAGCCCCAGCATTTT
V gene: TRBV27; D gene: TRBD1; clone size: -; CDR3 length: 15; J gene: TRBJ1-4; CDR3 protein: CASSLYGTDGEKLFF; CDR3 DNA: TGTGCCAGCAGTTTGTATGGGACAGACGGTGAAAAACTGTTTTTT
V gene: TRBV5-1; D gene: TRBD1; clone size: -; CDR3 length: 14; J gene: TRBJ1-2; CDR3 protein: CASSLQGALGGYTF; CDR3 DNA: TGCGCCAGCAGCTTACAGGGGGCCTTGGGTGGCTACACCTTC
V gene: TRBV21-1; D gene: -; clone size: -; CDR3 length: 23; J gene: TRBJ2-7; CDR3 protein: CASSKHCRRPGLAGGFSSYEQYF; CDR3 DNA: TGTGCCAGCAGCAAACATTGTAGGAGGCCGGGACTAGCGGGGGGGTTCAGCTCCTACGAGCAGTACTTC
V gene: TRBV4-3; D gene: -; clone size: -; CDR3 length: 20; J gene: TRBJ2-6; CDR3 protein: CASSPQGVPGLSSGANVLTF; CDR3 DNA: TGCGCCAGCAGCCCTCAAGGCGTTCCAGGGTTAAGCTCTGGGGCCAACGTCCTGACTTTC
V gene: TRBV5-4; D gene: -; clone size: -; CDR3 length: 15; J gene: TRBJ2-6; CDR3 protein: CASSLGGAGANVLTF; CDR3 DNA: TGTGCCAGCAGCTTGGGTGGGGCAGGGGCCAACGTCCTGACTTTC
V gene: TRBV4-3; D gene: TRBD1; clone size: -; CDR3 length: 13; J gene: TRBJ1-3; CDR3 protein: CASSKGTANTIYF; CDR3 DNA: TGCGCCAGCAGCAAAGGGACAGCAAACACCATATATTTT
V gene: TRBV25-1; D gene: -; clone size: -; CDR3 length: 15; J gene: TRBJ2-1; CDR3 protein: CASSEGAGNYNEQFF; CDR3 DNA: TGTGCCAGCAGTGAAGGAGCAGGGAACTACAATGAGCAGTTCTTC
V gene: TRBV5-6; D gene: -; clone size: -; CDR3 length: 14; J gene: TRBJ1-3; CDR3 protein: CASSLWGGGNTIYF; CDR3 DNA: TGTGCCAGCAGCTTGTGGGGGGGCGGAAACACCATATATTTT
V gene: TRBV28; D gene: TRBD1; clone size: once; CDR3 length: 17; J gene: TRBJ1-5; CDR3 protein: CASSLGRGRGLTQPQHF; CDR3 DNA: TGTGCCAGCAGTTTAGGGAGGGGCAGGGGGCTTACACAGCCCCAGCATTTT
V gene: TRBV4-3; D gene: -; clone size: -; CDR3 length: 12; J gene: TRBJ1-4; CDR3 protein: CASSNEYEKLFF; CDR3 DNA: TGCGCCAGCAGCAACGAGTATGAAAAACTGTTTTTT
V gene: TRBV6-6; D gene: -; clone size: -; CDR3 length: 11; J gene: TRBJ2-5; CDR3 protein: CASKIEETQYF; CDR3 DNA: TGTGCCAGCAAGATAGAGGAGACCCAGTACTTC
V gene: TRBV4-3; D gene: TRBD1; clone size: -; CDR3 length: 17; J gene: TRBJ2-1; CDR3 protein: CASSQDQLGTGVYEQFF; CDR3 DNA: TGCGCCAGCAGCCAAGATCAACTTGGGACAGGGGTATATGAGCAGTTCTTC
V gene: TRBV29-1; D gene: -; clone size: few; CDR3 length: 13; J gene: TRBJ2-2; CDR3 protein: CSVDRANTGELFF; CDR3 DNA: TGCAGCGTTGACAGGGCGAACACCGGGGAGCTGTTTTTT
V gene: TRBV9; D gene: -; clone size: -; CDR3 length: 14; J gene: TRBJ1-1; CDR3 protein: CASSPYGQITEAFF; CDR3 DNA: TGTGCCAGCAGCCCCTACGGACAGATCACTGAAGCTTTCTTT
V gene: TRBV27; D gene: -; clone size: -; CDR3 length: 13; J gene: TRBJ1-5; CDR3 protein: CASSLSFGQPQHF; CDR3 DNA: TGTGCCAGCAGTTTATCGTTCGGTCAGCCCCAGCATTTT
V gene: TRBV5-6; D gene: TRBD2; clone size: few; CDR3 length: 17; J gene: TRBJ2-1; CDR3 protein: CASSLVALAVIYNEQFF; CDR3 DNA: TGTGCCAGCAGCTTGGTTGCACTAGCGGTAATCTACAATGAGCAGTTCTTC
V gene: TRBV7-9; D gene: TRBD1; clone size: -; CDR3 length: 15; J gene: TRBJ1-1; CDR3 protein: CASSGQGGFYTEAFF; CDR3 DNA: TGTGCCAGCAGCGGCCAGGGGGGTTTTTACACTGAAGCTTTCTTT
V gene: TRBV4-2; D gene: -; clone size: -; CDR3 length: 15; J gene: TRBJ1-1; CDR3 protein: CASSPVAGQNTEAFF; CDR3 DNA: TGTGCCAGCAGCCCGGTGGCAGGTCAGAACACTGAAGCTTTCTTT
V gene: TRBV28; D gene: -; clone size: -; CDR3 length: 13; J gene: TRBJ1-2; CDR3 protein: CASSLFGTNGYTF; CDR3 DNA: TGTGCCAGCAGTTTGTTCGGGACTAATGGCTACACCTTC
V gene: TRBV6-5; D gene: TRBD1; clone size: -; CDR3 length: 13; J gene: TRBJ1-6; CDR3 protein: CAIDRGSNSPLHF; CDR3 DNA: TGTGCCATCGACAGGGGTTCTAATTCACCCCTCCACTTT
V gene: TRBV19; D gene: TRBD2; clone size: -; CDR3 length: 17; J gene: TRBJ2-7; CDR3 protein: CASSIATSGTISYEQYF; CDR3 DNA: TGTGCCAGTAGTATAGCTACTAGCGGGACAATCTCCTACGAGCAGTACTTC
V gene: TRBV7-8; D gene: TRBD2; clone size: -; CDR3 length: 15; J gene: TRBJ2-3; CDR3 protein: CASSFSGGHTDTQYF; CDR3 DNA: TGTGCCAGCAGCTTCAGCGGGGGGCACACAGATACGCAGTATTTT
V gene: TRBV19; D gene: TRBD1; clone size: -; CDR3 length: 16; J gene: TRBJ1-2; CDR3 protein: CASSIGGTGIIYGYTF; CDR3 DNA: TGTGCCAGTAGTATTGGAGGGACAGGGATCATCTATGGCTACACCTTC
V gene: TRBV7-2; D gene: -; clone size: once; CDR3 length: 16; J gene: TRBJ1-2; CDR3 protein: CASSLPWTVSIDGYTF; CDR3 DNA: TGTGCCAGCAGCTTACCTTGGACAGTTTCAATCGATGGCTACACCTTC
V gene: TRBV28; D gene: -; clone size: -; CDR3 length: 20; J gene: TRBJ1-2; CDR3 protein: CASSLWITDSPDHNPYGYTF; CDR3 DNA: TGTGCCAGCAGTTTATGGATAACGGACAGCCCAGACCACAATCCCTATGGCTACACCTTC
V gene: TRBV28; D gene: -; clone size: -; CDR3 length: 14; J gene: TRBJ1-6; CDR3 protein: CASSLVQGNSPLHF; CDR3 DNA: TGTGCCAGCAGTTTAGTACAGGGTAATTCACCCCTCCACTTT
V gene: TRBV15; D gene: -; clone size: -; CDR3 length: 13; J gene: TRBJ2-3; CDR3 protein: CATSRDRTGTQYF; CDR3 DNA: TGTGCCACCAGCAGAGATCGCACCGGTACGCAGTATTTT
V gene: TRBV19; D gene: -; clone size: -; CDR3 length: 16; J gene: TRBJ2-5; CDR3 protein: CASRPEASYGGGTQYF; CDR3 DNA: TGTGCCAGTAGACCTGAGGCTAGCTATGGTGGAGGGACCCAGTACTTC
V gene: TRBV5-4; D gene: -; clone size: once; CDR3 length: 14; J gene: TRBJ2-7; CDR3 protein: CASSSDWESYEQYF; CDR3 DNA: TGTGCCAGCAGCTCGGACTGGGAGTCCTACGAGCAGTACTTC
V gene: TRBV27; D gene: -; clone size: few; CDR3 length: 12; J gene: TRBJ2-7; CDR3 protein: CASSPTGYEQYF; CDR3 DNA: TGTGCCAGCAGTCCCACCGGCTACGAGCAGTACTTC
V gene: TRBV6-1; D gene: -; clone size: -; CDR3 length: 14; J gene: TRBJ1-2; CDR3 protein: CASSERSAYYGYTF; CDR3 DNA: TGTGCCAGCAGTGAACGGTCCGCTTACTATGGCTACACCTTC
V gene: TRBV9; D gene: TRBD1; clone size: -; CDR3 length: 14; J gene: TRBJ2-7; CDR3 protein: CASSGQGGSYEQYF; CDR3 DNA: TGTGCCAGCAGCGGACAGGGCGGGTCCTACGAGCAGTACTTC
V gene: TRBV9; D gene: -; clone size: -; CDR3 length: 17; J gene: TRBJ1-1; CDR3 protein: CASSVVESLFMNTEAFF; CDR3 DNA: TGTGCCAGCAGCGTAGTCGAGTCGCTTTTTATGAACACTGAAGCTTTCTTT
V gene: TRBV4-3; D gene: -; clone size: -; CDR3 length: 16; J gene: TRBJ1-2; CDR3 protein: CASSQDLGQGGYGYTF; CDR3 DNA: TGCGCCAGCAGCCAAGATCTCGGGCAGGGAGGCTATGGCTACACCTTC
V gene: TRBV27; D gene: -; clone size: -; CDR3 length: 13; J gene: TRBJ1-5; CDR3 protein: CASSLQSNQPQHF; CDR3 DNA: TGTGCCAGCAGTTTACAAAGCAATCAGCCCCAGCATTTT
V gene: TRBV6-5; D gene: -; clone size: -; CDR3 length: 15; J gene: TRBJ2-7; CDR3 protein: CASSSTGITIYEQYF; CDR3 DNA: TGTGCCAGCAGCTCAACAGGAATCACAATCTACGAGCAGTACTTC
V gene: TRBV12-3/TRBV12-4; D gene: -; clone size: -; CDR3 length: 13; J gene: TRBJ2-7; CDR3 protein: CASTTDFSYEQYF; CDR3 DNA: TGTGCCAGTACGACGGACTTCTCCTACGAGCAGTACTTC
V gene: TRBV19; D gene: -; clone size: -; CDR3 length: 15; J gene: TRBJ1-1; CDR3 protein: CASSMGGVMNTEAFF; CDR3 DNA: TGTGCCAGTAGTATGGGAGGGGTCATGAACACTGAAGCTTTCTTT
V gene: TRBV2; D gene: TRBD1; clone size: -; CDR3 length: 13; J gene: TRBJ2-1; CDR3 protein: CASSGQGQNEQFF; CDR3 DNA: TGTGCCAGCAGTGGACAGGGTCAGAATGAGCAGTTCTTC
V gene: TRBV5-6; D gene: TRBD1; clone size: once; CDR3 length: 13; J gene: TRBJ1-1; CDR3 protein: CASSRTGSSEAFF; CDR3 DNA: TGTGCCAGCAGTAGGACAGGTTCGAGTGAAGCTTTCTTT
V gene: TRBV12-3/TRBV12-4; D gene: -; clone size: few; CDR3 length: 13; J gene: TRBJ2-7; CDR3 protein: CASSLQGSYEQYF; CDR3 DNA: TGTGCCAGCAGTTTACAGGGGTCCTACGAGCAGTACTTC
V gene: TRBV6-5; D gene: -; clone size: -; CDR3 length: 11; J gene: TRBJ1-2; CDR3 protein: CASRGGYGYTF; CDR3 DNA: TGTGCCAGCAGGGGGGGCTATGGCTACACCTTC
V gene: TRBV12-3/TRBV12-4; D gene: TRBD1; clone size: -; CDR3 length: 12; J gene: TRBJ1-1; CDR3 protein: CASSLRGPEAFF; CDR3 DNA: TGTGCCAGCAGTTTGAGGGGGCCTGAAGCTTTCTTT
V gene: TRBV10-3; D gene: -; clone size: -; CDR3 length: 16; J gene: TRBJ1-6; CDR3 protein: CAIREGGRGANSPLHF; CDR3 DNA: TGTGCCATCAGGGAGGGCGGGAGGGGGGCCAATTCACCCCTCCACTTT
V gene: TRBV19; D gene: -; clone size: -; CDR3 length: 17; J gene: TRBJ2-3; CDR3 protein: CASSSAVWPRSSDTQYF; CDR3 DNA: TGTGCCAGTAGTAGCGCGGTTTGGCCCAGATCTTCCGATACGCAGTATTTT
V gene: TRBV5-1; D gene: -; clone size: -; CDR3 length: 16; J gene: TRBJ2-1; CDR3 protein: CASSLALGTTYNEQFF; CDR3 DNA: TGCGCCAGCAGCTTGGCACTAGGAACGACATACAATGAGCAGTTCTTC
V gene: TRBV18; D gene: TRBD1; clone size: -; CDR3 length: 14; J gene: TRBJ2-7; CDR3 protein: CASSPGQGLYEQYF; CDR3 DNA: TGTGCCAGCTCACCCGGACAGGGACTCTACGAGCAGTACTTC
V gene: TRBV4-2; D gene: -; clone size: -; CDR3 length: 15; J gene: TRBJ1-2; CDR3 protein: CASSQEDSGGRGYTF; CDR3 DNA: TGTGCCAGCAGCCAAGAAGATTCCGGGGGACGAGGCTACACCTTC
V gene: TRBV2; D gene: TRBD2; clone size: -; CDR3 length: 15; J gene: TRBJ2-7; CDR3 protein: CASSRLAGGNYEQYF; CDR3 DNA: TGTGCCAGCAGCCGACTAGCGGGGGGGAACTACGAGCAGTACTTC
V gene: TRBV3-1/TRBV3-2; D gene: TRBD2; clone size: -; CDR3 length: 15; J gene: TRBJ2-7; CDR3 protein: CASSFRLSSGDEQYF; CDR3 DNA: TGTGCCAGCAGCTTTAGGCTGTCTAGCGGGGACGAGCAGTACTTC
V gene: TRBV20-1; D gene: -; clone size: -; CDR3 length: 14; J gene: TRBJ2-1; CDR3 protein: CSASLERGYNEQFF; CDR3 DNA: TGCAGTGCTAGTTTAGAAAGGGGCTACAATGAGCAGTTCTTC
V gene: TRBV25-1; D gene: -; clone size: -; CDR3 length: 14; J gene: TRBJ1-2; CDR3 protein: CASSESPDYDGYTF; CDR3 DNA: TGTGCCAGCAGTGAATCCCCGGACTATGATGGCTACACCTTC
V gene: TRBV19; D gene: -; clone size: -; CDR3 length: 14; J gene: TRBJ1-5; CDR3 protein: CASMGSNSNQPQHF; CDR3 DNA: TGTGCCAGTATGGGCAGCAATAGCAATCAGCCCCAGCATTTT
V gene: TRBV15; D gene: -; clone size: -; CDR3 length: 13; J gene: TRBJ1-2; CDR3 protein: CATRLQGYYGYTF; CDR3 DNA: TGTGCCACCAGACTGCAGGGTTACTATGGCTACACCTTC
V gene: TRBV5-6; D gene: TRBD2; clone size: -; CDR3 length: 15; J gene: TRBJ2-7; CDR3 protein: CASSLLTSGTYEQYF; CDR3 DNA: TGTGCCAGCAGCTTGTTAACTAGCGGTACCTACGAGCAGTACTTC
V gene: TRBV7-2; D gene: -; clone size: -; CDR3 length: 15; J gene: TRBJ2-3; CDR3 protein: CASSLESGGTDTQYF; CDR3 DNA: TGTGCCAGCAGCTTAGAATCGGGGGGCACAGATACGCAGTATTTT
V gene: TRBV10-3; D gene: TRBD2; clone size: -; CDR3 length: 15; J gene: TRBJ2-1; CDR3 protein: CAISEYGGSYNEQFF; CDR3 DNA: TGTGCCATCAGTGAGTATGGCGGGAGCTACAATGAGCAGTTCTTC